This T cell receptor beta chain originates from a study of blood T cells in healthy people across ages. Study observations and caveats: The donors' CMV status was not determined, possibly confounding changes in expanded clonotypes.

Germline V CDR1 and CDR2: SGHTA, FQGTGA. Trimming took off 8 bases at V and 6 bases at J, with 15 bases between the two ends. This CDR3 comprises 13 residues. This clonotype was counted at least ten times. What it binds is unknown. A sample-barcoded 5' primer and a J-beta primer mix were used in a second PCR of roughly 6 to 12 cycles. Each CDR3 protein is one row after TCRdb ran MiXCR on the 5' RACE reads. The sample records over 500,000 distinct CDR3 sequences, 45% to 60% being singletons. Extractions gave at least 5.5 micrograms of total RNA per sample. The rearrangement joins TRBV7-3 to TRBJ2-3; D unclear. The clonotype was recovered from an elderly woman in good health. Sequenced material: blood. CDR3 sequence: CASGYSMGDTQYF. CDR3 sequence (DNA): TGTGCCAGCGGCTATAGTATGGGGGATACGCAGTATTTT.